This is a list of T cell receptor beta chains from one sample in a study of blood T cell repertoires in COVID-19. Some clones are missing from TCRdb's copy, which holds only in-frame ones; the method was immunoSEQ multiplex PCR. The sample carries 190,000 or so clones, around 88% recorded once. The sequencing input was peripheral blood. The source is a woman in her 30s with acute or convalescent COVID-19. The CDR3 runs from the conserved cysteine through the conserved F or W. D genes are given only for firm matches. The size entry is marked missing in some rows and otherwise reads once, few, many or a size class.

>TRBJ2-7|.|TRBV19|.
CASSLGGSSYEQYF
TGTGCCAGTAGTCTCGGCGGGTCTTCATACGAGCAGTACTTC
>TRBJ2-5|.|TRBV11-2|.
CASSLGVWETQYF
TGTGCCAGCAGCCTCGGGGTGTGGGAGACCCAGTACTTC
>TRBJ2-1|TRBD2|TRBV11-2|.
CASGGTSGNNEQFF
TGTGCCAGCGGTGGGACTAGCGGGAACAATGAGCAGTTCTTC
>TRBJ2-3|TRBD1|TRBV29-1|.
CSGGQGRTDTQYF
TGCAGCGGCGGACAGGGGCGCACAGATACGCAGTATTTT
>TRBJ1-4|.|TRBV7-2|.
CASSPGEKLFF
TGTGCCAGCAGCCCCGGTGAAAAACTGTTTTTT
>TRBJ1-1|.|TRBV12-3/TRBV12-4|.
CASSFRGEAFF
TGTGCCAGCAGTTTTAGGGGGGAAGCTTTCTTT
>TRBJ2-1|TRBD2|TRBV18|.
CASSLGTSKIGEQFF
TGTGCCAGCTCCCTCGGGACTAGTAAGATCGGTGAGCAGTTCTTC
>TRBJ1-4|TRBD1|TRBV7-9|.
CASSRTGDTEKLFF
TGTGCCAGCAGCCGAACAGGGGACACCGAAAAACTGTTTTTT
>TRBJ1-5|.|TRBV19|.
CASTLAGQPQHF
TGTGCCAGTACGTTGGCCGGGCAGCCCCAGCATTTT
>TRBJ2-3|.|TRBV7-9|.
CASSPDFQTTDTQYF
TGTGCCAGCAGCCCAGACTTCCAAACCACAGATACGCAGTATTTT
>TRBJ2-7|.|TRBV28|.
CASNSDSLRGQYF
TGTGCCAGCAATTCCGACTCGCTACGAGGGCAGTACTTC
>TRBJ2-2|.|TRBV30|few
CAWMRRDPTTGELFF
TGTGCCTGGATGCGGCGGGATCCCACCACCGGGGAGCTGTTTTTT
>TRBJ2-1|.|TRBV5-1|.
CASSLARRSGEQFF
TGCGCCAGCAGCTTGGCTAGACGTAGCGGTGAGCAGTTCTTC
>TRBJ1-4|.|TRBV19|.
CASSPLGGNEKLFF
TGTGCCAGTAGTCCCCTCGGGGGAAATGAAAAACTGTTTTTT
>TRBJ1-3|.|TRBV7-9|.
CASSPAREDTIYF
TGTGCCAGCAGCCCAGCTAGAGAGGACACCATATATTTT
>TRBJ1-3|.|TRBV30|.
CAVGLLSGNTIYF
TGTGCCGTCGGGTTACTCTCTGGAAACACCATATATTTT
>TRBJ2-7|.|TRBV30|few
CAWSRGRTYEQYF
TGTGCCTGGAGTAGAGGGAGGACCTACGAGCAGTACTTC
>TRBJ2-7|.|TRBV7-2|.
CASSLGGGRGTYEQYF
TGTGCCAGCAGCTTAGGGGGGGGGCGAGGAACCTACGAGCAGTACTTC
>TRBJ2-5|.|TRBV18|.
CASSPSVAGQETQYF
TGTGCCAGCTCACCCTCAGTGGCGGGACAAGAGACCCAGTACTTC
>TRBJ2-3|TRBD1|TRBV10-3|.
CAANNPGQVGDTQYF
TGTGCCGCCAACAACCCGGGACAGGTGGGAGATACGCAGTATTTT
>TRBJ2-1|.|TRBV12-3/TRBV12-4|.
CASRWGHYNEQFF
TGTGCCAGTAGATGGGGGCACTACAATGAGCAGTTCTTC
>TRBJ2-1|.|TRBV18|.
CASSPKPRTRNEQFF
TGTGCCAGCTCACCAAAGCCCCGTACGCGGAATGAGCAGTTCTTC
>TRBJ2-1|.|TRBV24-1|.
CATSGESEQFF
TGTGCCACCAGTGGAGAAAGTGAGCAGTTCTTC
>TRBJ1-2|.|TRBV29-1|.
CSVDRGYGYTF
TGCAGCGTTGATCGAGGCTATGGCTACACCTTC
>TRBJ1-3|.|TRBV29-1|.
CSVEYSNSGNTIYF
TGCAGCGTTGAATACTCCAACTCTGGAAACACCATATATTTT
>TRBJ2-2|TRBD1|TRBV11-3|.
CASSSQGENTGELFF
TGTGCCAGCAGCTCGCAGGGGGAGAACACCGGGGAGCTGTTTTTT
>TRBJ1-4|.|TRBV30|.
CAWSPQGEKLFF
TGTGCCTGGAGTCCCCAGGGTGAAAAACTGTTTTTT
>TRBJ2-7|TRBD2|TRBV6-5|once
CASSNGLAGVGEQYF
TGTGCCAGCAGTAATGGACTAGCGGGAGTGGGAGAGCAGTACTTC
>TRBJ2-5|.|TRBV5-1|.
CASSLGARQEETQYF
TGCGCCAGCAGCTTGGGGGCCCGACAAGAAGAGACCCAGTACTTC
>TRBJ2-7|TRBD1|TRBV11-3|once
CASSGQGYEQYF
TGTGCCAGTTCGGGACAGGGCTACGAGCAGTACTTC
>TRBJ1-1|.|TRBV12-3/TRBV12-4|.
CASSFWAGTEAFF
TGTGCCAGCAGTTTCTGGGCGGGGACTGAAGCTTTCTTT
>TRBJ2-5|.|TRBV20-1|once
CSARGRGTQYF
TGCAGTGCTAGAGGAAGGGGGACCCAGTACTTC
>TRBJ1-2|.|TRBV15|.
CATSRDRGVYGYTF
TGTGCCACCAGCAGAGATCGCGGGGTCTATGGCTACACCTTC
>TRBJ1-5|.|TRBV27|few
CASGPRPQHF
TGTGCCAGCGGCCCTAGGCCCCAGCATTTT
>TRBJ2-7|TRBD2|TRBV4-2|once
CASSQEGLARYEQYF
TGTGCCAGCAGCCAAGAAGGACTAGCGAGGTACGAGCAGTACTTC
>TRBJ2-7|.|TRBV10-2|few
CASSERVAAYEQYF
TGCGCCAGCAGTGAGCGGGTAGCGGCCTACGAGCAGTACTTC
>TRBJ2-2|TRBD2|TRBV7-2|.
CASSLELAGAANTGELFF
TGTGCCAGCAGCTTGGAACTAGCGGGAGCCGCGAACACCGGGGAGCTGTTTTTT
>TRBJ2-6|.|TRBV5-4|once
CATTTGRGDSGANVLTF
TGTGCCACGACTACAGGGAGAGGTGACTCTGGGGCCAACGTCCTGACTTTC
>TRBJ2-7|TRBD1|TRBV16|.
CASSQSRTGVSEQYF
TGTGCCAGCAGCCAATCCCGGACAGGGGTGTCCGAGCAGTACTTC
>TRBJ2-1|.|TRBV6-1|.
CASSEGVFEQFF
TGTGCCAGCAGTGAAGGAGTTTTTGAGCAGTTCTTC
>TRBJ1-1|TRBD1|TRBV6-5|once
CASSYPGGTEAFF
TGTGCCAGCAGTTACCCAGGGGGTACTGAAGCTTTCTTT
>TRBJ1-1|.|TRBV6-6|.
CASSLAMAREISMNTEAFF
TGTGCCAGCAGCTTAGCCATGGCGAGGGAAATCTCTATGAACACTGAAGCTTTCTTT
>TRBJ2-7|TRBD1|TRBV4-1|.
CASSLRTGGEQYF
TGCGCCAGCAGCCTTAGGACAGGGGGTGAGCAGTACTTC
>TRBJ2-1|TRBD2|TRBV5-1|.
CASSLGVAGEVLYNEQFF
TGCGCCAGCAGCTTGGGAGTAGCGGGAGAGGTTCTCTACAATGAGCAGTTCTTC
>TRBJ2-6|TRBD1|TRBV7-8|.
CASSRDRAGANVLTF
TGTGCCAGCAGCCGAGACAGGGCTGGGGCCAACGTCCTGACTTTC
>TRBJ1-5|TRBD1|TRBV30|.
CAWSNRGNQPQHF
TGTGCCTGGAGTAACAGGGGAAACCAGCCCCAGCATTTT
>TRBJ2-4|TRBD1|TRBV6-5|.
CASKTTGQGDIQYF
TGTGCCAGCAAGACTACGGGACAGGGAGACATTCAGTACTTC
>TRBJ1-4|.|TRBV5-6|.
CASSLGQGNEKLFF
TGTGCCAGCAGCTTGGGCCAGGGAAATGAAAAACTGTTTTTT
>TRBJ2-3|.|TRBV7-2|once
CASSLRGGTDTQYF
TGTGCCAGCAGCTTGCGAGGAGGCACAGATACGCAGTATTTT
>TRBJ2-1|TRBD2|TRBV13|once
CASSAGLAGGPIF
TGTGCCAGCAGCGCAGGACTAGCGGGAGGACCCATCTTC
>TRBJ1-1|.|TRBV5-1|.
CASSATNGLNTEAFF
TGCGCCAGCAGCGCGACTAACGGACTAAACACTGAAGCTTTCTTT
>TRBJ1-4|.|TRBV28|.
CASKGGLNEKLFF
TGTGCCAGCAAGGGGGGGCTAAATGAAAAACTGTTTTTT
>TRBJ1-6|.|TRBV7-2|.
CASSFTSDNSPLHF
TGTGCCAGCAGCTTCACGTCGGATAATTCACCCCTCCACTTT